This TCR beta chain is from a study of cytomegalovirus exposure and HLA in healthy donors. Whole-study context: A previous analysis identified more than 100 million unique TCR beta sequences derived from around 180 million T cells.

PCR amplification relied on 60 Vbeta primers (plus 13 Jbeta primers). Data came from immunoSEQ multiplex PCR; TCRdb stores just in-frame clones and leaves some out. The sample holds approximately 160,000 clones, around 68% seen once. This clone was seen a handful of times. The sequence was obtained from a man in his forties or fifties in good health and CMV-seronegative. The specimen sequenced was PBMCs.

This CDR3 is CASSYSGLLEKLFF. The CDR3 DNA follows: TGTGCCAGCAGTTACTCGGGACTACTTGAAAAACTGTTTTTT. The chain combines TRBV6-5 with TRBJ1-4; weak D call: TRBD1 (5 bases). The CDR3 is 14 amino acids. Germline V gives CDR1 MNHEY, CDR2 SVGAGI. V was shortened by 0 bases and J by 7 bases, with 9 bases between the two germline ends.